A single sample is the source of the 24 T cell receptor beta chains below, sequenced in a study of blood T cells in healthy people across ages. A second PCR of roughly 7 to 11 cycles used a sample-barcoded 5' primer and a J-beta primer mix. TCRdb used MiXCR to reprocess the 5' RACE reads, holding one entry per CDR3 protein. The top ten hold about 18% of the sample, which has a few hundred thousand distinct CDR3 sequences, 27% seen once. Sequenced: blood. These receptors originate from a woman in her seventies in good health.

The V gene is TRBV6-2 or TRBV6-3, the J gene TRBJ1-4; D gene ambiguous. Trimming pared 0 bases from V and 8 bases from J, leaving 4 bases between. The CDR3 consists of 12 residues. Germline values: CDR1 MNHEY, CDR2 SVGEGT. The CDR3 loop is CASSYSYEKLFF. The CDR3 nucleotides are TGTGCCAGCAGTTACTCGTACGAAAAACTGTTTTTT.

This clonotype has only one observation. V gene TRBV20-1 combines with J gene TRBJ2-5; 8 bases are shared with TRBD2. Germline V gene data show CDR1 as DFQATT and CDR2 as SNEGSKA (reference sequence). The CDR3 spans 17 residues. V trimming: 2 bases; J trimming: 4 bases; junction bases outside the gene matches: 15. The CDR3 sequence: CSARSGVRLAGSETQYF. As DNA, the CDR3 is TGCAGTGCTAGATCAGGGGTTAGGCTAGCGGGTTCAGAGACCCAGTACTTC.

In regard to this clonotype: At one of its ends the junction is not consistent with the germline gene, which may arise from a read error. The V and J genes are TRBV5-1 and TRBJ2-3, with D possibly TRBD1 on 6 matching bases. The CDR3 is 12 residues long. The germline gives CDR1 SGHRS, CDR2 YFSETQ. The CDR3 region has the DNA TGCGCCAGCAGACAGGGCCCAGATACGCGGTATTTT. As protein: CASRQGPDTRYF.

Only a few counts were recorded for this clonotype. The rearrangement uses TRBV21-1 and TRBJ1-6. TRBV21-1 counts as a pseudogene. The CDR3 has 17 amino acids. The CDR3 is CASSKRNRGLYNPPLHF. The CDR3 DNA reads TGTGCCAGCAGCAAGAGAAACAGGGGGCTCTATAATCCACCCCTCCACTTT.

The sample holds a few counts of this clonotype. The chain links TRBV6-1 to TRBJ1-2, with D tentatively TRBD1 (5 bases). CDR3 length: 14 amino acids. The germline V gene has CDR1 MNHNS and CDR2 SASEGT. Deletions cut 6 bases from V and 6 bases from J, with 17 bases between. The CDR3 nucleotides are TGTGCCAGCAGGGGAGGCAGGGTCATGAATGGCTACACCTTC. Residues: CASRGGRVMNGYTF.

This clonotype has just a few counts. This rearrangement joins TRBV11-2 to TRBJ2-6; D remains ambiguous. Trimming shortened V by 6 bases and J by 2 bases, and 2 bases separated the two germline ends. Germline CDR1 and CDR2: SGHAT and FQNNGV. The CDR3 consists of 12 residues. The CDR3 bases are TGTGCCAGCAGGGCTGGGGCCAACGTCCTGACTTTC. Translating gives CASRAGANVLTF.

The chain couples TRBV6-5 to TRBJ1-6; D gene unclear. The germline V gene has CDR1 MNHEY and CDR2 SVGAGI. The germline V and J ends were trimmed by 2 bases and 12 bases, with 11 bases remaining between them. CDR3 length: 13 amino acids. CDR3 protein: CASSYQLELPLHF. The CDR3 bases are TGTGCCAGCAGTTACCAGTTAGAGCTACCCCTCCACTTT.

This clonotype was recorded a few times. The chain carries TRBV5-1 and TRBJ2-1; D is unresolved. Germline lookup yields CDR1 SGHRS and CDR2 YFSETQ. V was pared by 1 base and J by 5 bases, with 10 bases between. This CDR3 contains 14 residues. The CDR3 bases are TGCGCCAGCAGCTTGTTAAGGCAGGACAATGAGCAGTTCTTC. This encodes CASSLLRQDNEQFF.

The chain has TRBV5-1 and TRBJ2-1; D is unclear. The length of the CDR3 is 15 residues. The germline V and J ends were trimmed by 0 bases and 7 bases, with 14 bases remaining between them. Germline V gives CDR1 SGHRS, CDR2 YFSETQ. CDR3 DNA: TGCGCCAGCAGCTTGGAAAGGCGTAGTCTTAATGAGCAGTTCTTC. Residues: CASSLERRSLNEQFF.

This sequence joins TRBV5-1 and TRBJ2-7; TRBD2 agrees at 13 bases. The CDR3 totals 15 residues. The germline V gene encodes CDR1 SGHRS and CDR2 YFSETQ. V shed 3 bases and J 5 bases; nucleotides not matched to a gene: 5. This CDR3 is CASSWTSGSNHEQYF. CDR3 coding DNA: TGCGCCAGCAGCTGGACTAGCGGGAGTAATCACGAGCAGTACTTC.

With regard to this clonotype: Without the conserved terminal phenylalanine or tryptophan, this CDR3 likely stems from a read error. This sequence joins TRBV6-5 and TRBJ1-2, with unresolved D. Germline V gene data show CDR1 as MNHEY and CDR2 as SVGAGI. The CDR3 is 17 residues long. V lost 6 bases to trimming and J lost 0 bases, with 20 bases between them. CDR3 bases: TGTGCCAGCAGCACCCCAAAGAAATCGCCATCTAACTATGGCTACACCCTC. Protein: CASSTPKKSPSNYGYTL.

The CDR3 sequence is CASSLNHGGIYNEQFF. CDR3 sequence (DNA): TGTGCCAGCAGCTTAAATCACGGGGGGATCTACAATGAGCAGTTCTTC. The V and J genes are TRBV7-3 and TRBJ2-1; 7 bases fit TRBD2. The CDR3 has 16 amino acids. With 1 base clipped from V and 3 bases from J, the junction kept 6 bases outside the gene matches. Germline assignment: CDR1 SGHTA and CDR2 FQGTGA.

The CDR3 is CASSFPTKGAKNIQYF. The CDR3 DNA reads TGTGCCAGCAGTTTTCCCACTAAGGGTGCCAAAAACATTCAGTACTTC. V and J are TRBV12-3 or TRBV12-4 and TRBJ2-4; D remains ambiguous. This CDR3 contains 16 residues. Between the trimmed V and J ends, which lost 3 bases and 1 base, there was a span of 13 bases.

The rearrangement links TRBV7-9 to TRBJ2-5; weak D call: TRBD1 (5 bases). The germline V gene encodes CDR1 SEHNR and CDR2 FQNEAQ (reference sequence). CDR3 length equals 13 residues. The germline V and J ends were trimmed by 1 base and 4 bases, with 7 bases remaining between them. The CDR3 DNA reads TGTGCCAGCAGCTTAGATACAGGAGAGACCCAGTACTTC. It encodes CASSLDTGETQYF.

This clonotype was counted only a few times. The J gene is TRBJ2-7, the V gene TRBV20-1; either TRBD1 or TRBD2 may supply D (5 bases each). Deletions cut 0 bases from V and 2 bases from J, with 11 bases between. Germline loops: CDR1 DFQATT, CDR2 SNEGSKA (reference sequence). This CDR3 comprises 14 residues. CDR3 DNA: TGCAGTGCTAGAGACGGGACCCTGACCTACGAGCAGTACTTC. Translated: CSARDGTLTYEQYF.

A remark on this clonotype: The junction and the germline gene differ at one end; a read error may be behind it. The chain is built from TRBV30 and TRBJ1-4; 7 nucleotides match TRBD1. Germline loops: CDR1 GTSNPN, CDR2 SVGIG (reference sequence). This CDR3 spans 13 amino acids. CDR3 sequence: CAWNKGGREKLFF. The CDR3 DNA reads as TGTGCCTGGAACAAAGGGGGCCGTGAAAAGCTGTTTTTT.

The CDR3 region has the DNA TGTGCCAGCAACCGGGGCGGAGCCCAGCATTTT. Encoded protein: CASNRGGAQHF. The rearrangement uses TRBV14 and TRBJ1-5; a possible D gene is TRBD1 (5 bases). Between the trimmed V and J ends, which lost 7 bases and 11 bases, there was a span of 12 bases. Germline V gene lookup returns CDR1 SGHDN and CDR2 FVKESK. CDR3 length: 11 residues.

J is TRBJ1-1 and V is TRBV29-1; unclear D gene. The V gene lost 4 bases and the J gene lost 3 bases, with 3 bases spanning the gap. CDR3 length equals 10 residues. The germline CDR1 and CDR2 sequences are SQVTM and ANQGSEA. CDR3 region: CSVGYTEAFF. The CDR3 DNA follows: TGCAGCGTTGGTTACACTGAAGCTTTCTTT.

Only a few counts were recorded for this clonotype. This chain joins TRBV13 and TRBJ1-5, with 9 bases fitting TRBD1. Germline V gene lookup returns CDR1 PRHDT and CDR2 FYEKMQ (reference sequence). This CDR3 has 15 residues. V dropped 2 bases and J dropped 4; count of bases not matched to a gene: 3. The CDR3 DNA is TGTGCCAGCAGCTTAAGGGACAGGGAGAATCAGCCCCAGCATTTT. Translating gives CASSLRDRENQPQHF.

This clonotype was detected a few times. The chain is built from TRBV4-3 and TRBJ2-1; 13 bases are a match to TRBD2. CDR3 length: 15 amino acids. The germline gives CDR1 LGHNA, CDR2 YSLEER. The V gene end was trimmed by 1 base and the J gene end by 10 bases; junction bases not matched to a gene: 4. CDR3 DNA sequence: TGCGCCAGCAGCCAAGGACTAGCGGGGGGCCAAGAGCAGTTCTTC. This translates into CASSQGLAGGQEQFF.

This clonotype occurred a few times. CDR3 DNA: TGCAGCGTCAGGAGACTCCTCAGCTCCTACAATGAGCAGTTCTTC. It specifies CSVRRLLSSYNEQFF. This chain uses TRBV29-1 with TRBJ2-1; D uncertain. Per the germline V gene, CDR1 is SQVTM and CDR2 is ANQGSEA. V shed 6 bases and J shed 0 bases, with 15 bases lying between them. CDR3 length: 15 residues.

This sequence joins TRBV4-1 and TRBJ2-7; D is ambiguous. Per germline, CDR1 MGHRA and CDR2 YSYEKL. V was shortened by 0 bases and J by 5 bases, with 14 bases between the two germline ends. This CDR3 comprises 15 residues. Here the CDR3 DNA reads TGCGCCAGCAGCCAAGATTCGTTCTCTCGCGACGAGCAGTACTTC. Encoded protein: CASSQDSFSRDEQYF.

This rearrangement joins TRBV6-2 or TRBV6-3 to TRBJ2-1; perhaps TRBD1 as D (6 bases). The CDR3 is made up of 14 amino acids. The V end was cut by 2 bases, the J end by 4 bases, with 9 bases between. Germline V gene sequence: CDR1 MNHEY, CDR2 SVGEGT. The CDR3 sequence is CASSYRGSYNEQFF. In DNA form, the CDR3 reads TGTGCCAGCAGTTACAGGGGGAGTTACAATGAGCAGTTCTTC.

The rearrangement uses TRBV5-1 and TRBJ2-5; possibly TRBD1 or TRBD2 for D (5 bases each). The germline V gene has CDR1 SGHRS and CDR2 YFSETQ. The V end lost 7 bases, the J end lost 4 bases, and 14 bases lay between the germline ends. The length of the CDR3 is 13 residues. The CDR3 sequence: CASSLGVSETQYF. The CDR3 region has the DNA TGCGCCAGCTCGTTGGGGGTCTCAGAGACCCAGTACTTC.